The clone carrying this T cell receptor (beta chain) has a count of ten or more. Per the germline V gene, CDR1 is SEHNR and CDR2 is FQNEAQ (reference sequence). The CDR3 has 17 residues. V shed 5 bases and J 5 bases; nucleotides not matched to a gene: 10. TCRdb used MiXCR to reprocess the 5' RACE reads, holding one entry per CDR3 protein. The table has more than 35,000 distinct CDR3 sequences, around 5.2% seen once. The sample comes from a study of spatial heterogeneity in lung cancer. Noted time point: sample taken at primary tumor resection. Whole RNA, which was extracted from tumor, nontumor lung tissue or frozen PBMC, was sequenced without any cell sorting.

The gene calls are TRBV7-9 and TRBJ2-5, with 14 bases lining up with TRBD2. This sample comprised PBMCs, obtained at surgery. This TCR was sampled from a female donor with early-stage non-small cell lung cancer. The CDR3 reads CASSPGTSGGVEETQYF. The CDR3 coding sequence is TGTGCCAGCAGCCCCGGGACTAGCGGGGGTGTGGAGGAGACCCAGTACTTC. The full variable domain, completed using reference TRBV7-9 and TRBJ2-5, is DTGVSQNPRHKITKRGQNVTFRCDPISEHNRLYWYRQTLGQGPEFLTYFQNEAQLEKSRLLSDRFSAERPKGSFSTLEIQRTEQGDSAMYLCASSPGTSGGVEETQYFGPGTRLLVL.